A selection of T cell receptor beta chains follows, all from one sample in a study of CD8+CD57+ T cells in acquired aplastic anemia. In TCRdb, the reads were re-called with MiXCR into one record per CDR3 protein. The sample has 200,000 to 250,000 distinct CDR3 sequences; around three fifths are singletons. Input material: sorted CD4+, CD8+, or CD8+CD57+ T cells (not recorded which) from PBMCs. The receptors were sampled from a human donor with aplastic anemia. The CDR3 runs from the conserved cysteine through the conserved F or W. D genes are given only for firm matches. Expanded clones get a size class; other rows say once, few or many, or leave the size out.

d_gene	v_gene	abundance	j_gene	CDR3nt	CDR3aa
NA	TRBV5-4	NA	TRBJ2-7	TGTGCCAGCAGCTCCTACAATGAGCAGTACTTC	CASSSYNEQYF
TRBD1	TRBV11-2	few	TRBJ2-5	TGTGCCAGCAGCTTAGCCAAAGCCCGGGACAGGGGGCCGGAGACCCAGTACTTC	CASSLAKARDRGPETQYF
NA	TRBV4-2	many	TRBJ2-7	TGTGCCAGCAGCCAAGAGGACGGCTTAGGGTCCTACGAGCAGTACTTC	CASSQEDGLGSYEQYF
NA	TRBV7-8	NA	TRBJ2-3	TGTGCCAGCAGCTTGGACCTAGCAGGCACAGATACGCAGTATTTT	CASSLDLAGTDTQYF
NA	TRBV5-6	many	TRBJ1-6	TGTGCCAGCAGCTTGCTACATAGCTCCTATAATTCACCCCTCCACTTT	CASSLLHSSYNSPLHF
NA	TRBV7-3	NA	TRBJ2-1	TGTGCCAGCAGCTTACGCCTAGAGTCCTACAATGAGCAGTTCTTC	CASSLRLESYNEQFF
TRBD2	TRBV9	many	TRBJ2-3	TGTGCCAGCAGCGAGGGAGGGACTAGGACAGATACGCAGTATTTT	CASSEGGTRTDTQYF
TRBD1	TRBV7-3	NA	TRBJ2-7	TGTGCCAGTAGTCGTGGGACAGGGGCCGAGCAGTACTTC	CASSRGTGAEQYF
TRBD1	TRBV7-9	many	TRBJ1-2	TGTGCCAGCAGCCCGGGACAGGGGATGGGAGGCTACACCTTC	CASSPGQGMGGYTF
TRBD1	TRBV25-1	NA	TRBJ1-6	TGTGCCAGCAGTGCGGGACAGGGAGTTTCACCCCTCCACTTT	CASSAGQGVSPLHF
TRBD2	TRBV24-1	few	TRBJ2-3	TGTGCCACCAGCGTAGCGGGGGGAAGCACAGATACGCAGTATTTT	CATSVAGGSTDTQYF
NA	TRBV9	NA	TRBJ2-7	TGTGCCAGCAGCTGGGGGTCCGAGCAGTACTTC	CASSWGSEQYF
NA	TRBV4-3	NA	TRBJ1-2	TGCGGCAGCAGCCAAGAAAACAGGCCTTATGGCTACACCTTC	CGSSQENRPYGYTF
NA	TRBV20-1	NA	TRBJ2-3	TGCAGTGCCAGGGGGCTAGCGGAGAGCACAGATACGCAGTATTTT	CSARGLAESTDTQYF
NA	TRBV10-3	NA	TRBJ1-2	TGTGCCATCACGGGGGGTATCGACTATGGCTACACCTTC	CAITGGIDYGYTF
NA	TRBV24-1	NA	TRBJ2-3	TGTGCCACCAGTGATTTGCGGTACGGGAATACGCAGTATTTT	CATSDLRYGNTQYF
TRBD2	TRBV9	NA	TRBJ2-1	TGTGCCAGCAGCTCTTTCCGGGACTACCTCCATGAGCAGTTCTTC	CASSSFRDYLHEQFF
NA	TRBV7-3	NA	TRBJ1-4	TGTGCCAGCAGCTTAGGAGCTAGAGAAAAACTGTTTTTT	CASSLGAREKLFF
NA	TRBV5-1	NA	TRBJ1-5	TGCGCCAGCACCCCGAGGCGGGGCAGGGACGATCAGCCCCAGCATTTT	CASTPRRGRDDQPQHF
NA	TRBV10-3	NA	TRBJ1-6	TGTGCCATCAGTGAGTGGATTTGGACAAGGGATAATTCACCCCTCCACTTT	CAISEWIWTRDNSPLHF
TRBD2	TRBV15	few	TRBJ2-1	TGTGCCACCAGCAGTAGCGGGTGGGATAACAATGAGCAGTTCTTC	CATSSSGWDNNEQFF
TRBD1	TRBV2	NA	TRBJ1-5	TGTGCCAGCAGACGCGACAGGGGCAATCAGCCCCAGCATTTT	CASRRDRGNQPQHF
NA	TRBV19	once	TRBJ2-3	TGTGCCAGCAGCCCCCGGACGGGCACAGATACGCAGTATTTT	CASSPRTGTDTQYF
NA	TRBV29-1	NA	TRBJ2-5	TGCAGCGTTGAAGACCCGGGACATAAATTCCAAGAGACCCAGTACTTC	CSVEDPGHKFQETQYF
NA	TRBV29-1	NA	TRBJ2-7	TGCAGCGTTGGATCCAGCAGGGAGCAGTACTTC	CSVGSSREQYF
NA	TRBV20-1	NA	TRBJ1-4	TGCAGTGCTAGAAGGACTAGCAATGAAAAACTGTTTTTT	CSARRTSNEKLFF
NA	TRBV10-1	NA	TRBJ1-5	TGCGCCAGCAGAATTCCTTCGACGGGATATAGCAATCAGCCCCAGCATTTT	CASRIPSTGYSNQPQHF
NA	TRBV9	NA	TRBJ2-5	TGTGCCAGCAGCGTAGGGGGGCTGCAAAAGACCCAGTACTTC	CASSVGGLQKTQYF
NA	TRBV10-3	NA	TRBJ2-1	TGTGCCAGCAGTGCCGACACCCACAATGAGCAGTTCTTC	CASSADTHNEQFF
TRBD1	TRBV15	NA	TRBJ2-7	TGTGCCACCAGCAGCCCCTGGGACAGGGGGGGCGAGCAGTACTTC	CATSSPWDRGGEQYF
TRBD2	TRBV3-1	NA	TRBJ2-7	TGTGCCAGCAGCCGGGGACTAGCGGGAGACGAGCAGTACTTC	CASSRGLAGDEQYF
NA	TRBV2	NA	TRBJ1-1	TGTGCCAGCAGTGGTGACAGAATCACTGAAGCTTTCTTT	CASSGDRITEAFF